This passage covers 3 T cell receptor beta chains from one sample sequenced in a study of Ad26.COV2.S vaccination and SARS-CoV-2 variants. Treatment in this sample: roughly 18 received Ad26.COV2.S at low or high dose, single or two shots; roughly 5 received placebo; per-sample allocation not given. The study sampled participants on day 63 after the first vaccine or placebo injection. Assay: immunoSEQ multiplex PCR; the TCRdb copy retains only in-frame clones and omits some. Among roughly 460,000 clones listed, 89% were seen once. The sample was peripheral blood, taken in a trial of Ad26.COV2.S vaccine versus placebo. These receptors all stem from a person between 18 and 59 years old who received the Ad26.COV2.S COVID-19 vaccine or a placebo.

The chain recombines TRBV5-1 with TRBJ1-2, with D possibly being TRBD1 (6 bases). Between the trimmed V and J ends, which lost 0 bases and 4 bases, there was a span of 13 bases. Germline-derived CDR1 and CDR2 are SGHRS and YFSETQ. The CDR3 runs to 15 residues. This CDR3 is CASSLAPGGLYGYTF. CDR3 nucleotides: TGCGCCAGCAGCTTGGCCCCCGGGGGCCTCTATGGCTACACCTTC.

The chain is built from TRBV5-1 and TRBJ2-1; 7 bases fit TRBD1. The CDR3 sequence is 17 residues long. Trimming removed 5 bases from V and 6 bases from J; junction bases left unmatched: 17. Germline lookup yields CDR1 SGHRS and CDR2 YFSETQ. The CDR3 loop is CASRPTGTVGSGNEQFF. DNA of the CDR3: TGCGCCAGCAGACCTACCGGGACAGTTGGCTCCGGCAATGAGCAGTTCTTC.

The CDR3, as DNA: TGTGCCAGCAGCTGGACAGTCCTCCCCATATATTTT. Encoded protein: CASSWTVLPIYF. The chain has TRBV13 and TRBJ1-3; a possible D gene is TRBD1 (6 bases). This CDR3 comprises 12 residues. Germline assignment: CDR1 PRHDT and CDR2 FYEKMQ (reference sequence). The V gene lost 4 bases and the J gene lost 11 bases, with 12 bases spanning the gap.